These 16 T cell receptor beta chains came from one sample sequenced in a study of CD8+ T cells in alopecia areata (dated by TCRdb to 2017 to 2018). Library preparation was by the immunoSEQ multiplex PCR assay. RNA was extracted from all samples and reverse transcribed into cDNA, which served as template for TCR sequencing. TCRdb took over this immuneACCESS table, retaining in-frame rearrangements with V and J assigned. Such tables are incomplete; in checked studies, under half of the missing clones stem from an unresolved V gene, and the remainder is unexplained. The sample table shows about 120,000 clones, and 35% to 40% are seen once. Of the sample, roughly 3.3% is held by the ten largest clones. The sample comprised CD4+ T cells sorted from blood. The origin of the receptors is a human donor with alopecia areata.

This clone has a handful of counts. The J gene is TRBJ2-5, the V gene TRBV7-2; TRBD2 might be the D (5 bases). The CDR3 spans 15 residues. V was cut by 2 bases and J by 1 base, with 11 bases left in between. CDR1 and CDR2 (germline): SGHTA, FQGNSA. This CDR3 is CASSLSTSPQETQYF. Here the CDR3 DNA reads TGTGCCAGCAGCTTATCAACTAGTCCCCAAGAGACCCAGTACTTC.

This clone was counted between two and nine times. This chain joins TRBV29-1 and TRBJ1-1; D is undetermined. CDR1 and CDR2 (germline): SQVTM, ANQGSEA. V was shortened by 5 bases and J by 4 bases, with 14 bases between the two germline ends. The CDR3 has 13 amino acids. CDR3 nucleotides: TGCAGCGTTAAAGCCCCCTGGACCACTGAAGCTTTCTTT. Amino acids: CSVKAPWTTEAFF.

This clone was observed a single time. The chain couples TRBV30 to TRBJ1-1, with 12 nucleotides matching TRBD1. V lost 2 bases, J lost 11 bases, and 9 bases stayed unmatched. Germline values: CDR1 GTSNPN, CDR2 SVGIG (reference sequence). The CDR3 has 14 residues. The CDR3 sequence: CAWSSPGQGAVAFF. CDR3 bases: TGTGCCTGGAGTAGTCCGGGACAGGGGGCAGTCGCTTTCTTT.

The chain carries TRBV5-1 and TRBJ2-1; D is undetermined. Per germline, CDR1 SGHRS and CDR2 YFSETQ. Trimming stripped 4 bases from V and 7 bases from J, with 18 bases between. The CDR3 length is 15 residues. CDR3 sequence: CASSTGLLAHNEQFF. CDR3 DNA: TGCGCCAGCAGCACCGGGCTCCTCGCACATAATGAGCAGTTCTTC.

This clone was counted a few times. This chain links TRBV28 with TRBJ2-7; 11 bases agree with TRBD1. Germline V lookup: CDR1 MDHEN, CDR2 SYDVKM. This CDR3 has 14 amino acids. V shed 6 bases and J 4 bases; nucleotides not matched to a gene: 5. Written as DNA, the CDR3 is TGTGCCAGCAGCACGGACAGGGGGCGATACGAGCAGTACTTC. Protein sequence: CASSTDRGRYEQYF.

The CDR3 spells CASSPGQGPETQYF. As DNA, the CDR3 is TGTGCCAGCAGTCCCGGACAGGGGCCAGAGACCCAGTACTTC. The chain employs TRBV6-6 and TRBJ2-5; 9 bases agree with TRBD1. The CDR3 is made up of 14 amino acids. The V gene's germline CDR1 is MNHNY and CDR2 SVGAGI (reference sequence). With V trimmed by 5 bases and J by 4 bases, 5 bases remained unmatched.

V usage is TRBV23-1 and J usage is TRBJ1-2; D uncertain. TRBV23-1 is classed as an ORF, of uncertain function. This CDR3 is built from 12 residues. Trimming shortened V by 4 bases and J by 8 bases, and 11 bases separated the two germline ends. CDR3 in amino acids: CASSRGRGGYTF. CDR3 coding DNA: TGCGCCAGCAGTCGCGGACGAGGGGGCTACACCTTC.

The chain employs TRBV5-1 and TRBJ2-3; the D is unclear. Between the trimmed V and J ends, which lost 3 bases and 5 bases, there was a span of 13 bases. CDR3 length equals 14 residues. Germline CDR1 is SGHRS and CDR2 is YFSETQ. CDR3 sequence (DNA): TGCGCCAGCAGCTCGGACGCTGGCGGAGATACGCAGTATTTT. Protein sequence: CASSSDAGGDTQYF.

The CDR3 DNA reads TGTGCCAGCAGCGGGGACAGGGGGTCCTACGAGCAGTACTTC. Protein sequence: CASSGDRGSYEQYF. The chain employs TRBV2 and TRBJ2-7; 11 bases are shared with TRBD1. With V trimmed by 6 bases and J by 1 base, 2 bases remained unmatched. CDR3 length equals 14 residues. Germline values: CDR1 SNHLY, CDR2 FYNNEI.

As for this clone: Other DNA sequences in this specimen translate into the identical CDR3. The CDR3 sequence is CAWNRGSNQPQHF. CDR3 DNA: TGTGCCTGGAACAGGGGAAGCAATCAGCCCCAGCATTTT. The genes are TRBV30 and TRBJ1-5; 7 nucleotides agree with TRBD1. Germline values: CDR1 GTSNPN, CDR2 SVGIG (reference sequence). V was clipped by 4 bases and J by 1 base; unmatched bases: 1. The CDR3 sequence is 13 residues long. Drawing the rest from reference TRBV30 and TRBJ1-5, the complete variable domain is SQTIHQWPATLVQPVGSPLSLECTVEGTSNPNLYWYRQAAGRGLQLLFYSVGIGQISSEVPQNLSASRPQDRQFILSSKKLLLSDSGFYLCAWNRGSNQPQHFGDGTRLSIL.

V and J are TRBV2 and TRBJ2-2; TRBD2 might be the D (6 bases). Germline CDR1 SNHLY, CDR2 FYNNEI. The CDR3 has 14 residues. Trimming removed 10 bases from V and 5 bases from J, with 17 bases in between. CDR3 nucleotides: TGTGCCACCCAGTGGGGGGTTACAACCGGGGAGCTGTTTTTT. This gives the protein CATQWGVTTGELFF.

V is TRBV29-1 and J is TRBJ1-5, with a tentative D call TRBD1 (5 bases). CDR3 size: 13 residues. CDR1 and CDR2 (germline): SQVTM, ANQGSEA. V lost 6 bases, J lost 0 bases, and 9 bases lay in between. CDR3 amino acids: CSVRDGSNQPQHF. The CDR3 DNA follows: TGCAGCGTCAGGGACGGTAGCAATCAGCCCCAGCATTTT.

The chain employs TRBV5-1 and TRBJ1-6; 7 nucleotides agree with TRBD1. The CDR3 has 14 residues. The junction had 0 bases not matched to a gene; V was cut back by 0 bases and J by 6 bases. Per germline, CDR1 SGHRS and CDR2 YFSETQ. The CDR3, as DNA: TGCGCCAGCAGCTTGGCAGGGGGTAATTCACCCCTCCACTTT. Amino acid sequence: CASSLAGGNSPLHF.

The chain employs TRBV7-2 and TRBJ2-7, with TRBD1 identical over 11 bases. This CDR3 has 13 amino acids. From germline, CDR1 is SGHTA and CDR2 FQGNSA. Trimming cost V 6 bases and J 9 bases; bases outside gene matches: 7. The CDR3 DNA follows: TGTGCCAGCAGTTCGGACAGGGGGCGATGGCAGTACTTC. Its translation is CASSSDRGRWQYF.

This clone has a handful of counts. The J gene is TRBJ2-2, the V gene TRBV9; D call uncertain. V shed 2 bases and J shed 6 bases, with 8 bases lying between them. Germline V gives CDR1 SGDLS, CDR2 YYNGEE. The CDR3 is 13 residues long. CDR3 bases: TGTGCCAGCAGCGTCCGATCGTCCGGGGAGCTGTTTTTT. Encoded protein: CASSVRSSGELFF.

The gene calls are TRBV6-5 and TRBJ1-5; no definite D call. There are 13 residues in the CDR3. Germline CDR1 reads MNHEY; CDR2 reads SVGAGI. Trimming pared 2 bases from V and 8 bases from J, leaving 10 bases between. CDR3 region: CASSYLVGEPQHF. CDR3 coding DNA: TGTGCCAGCAGTTACCTGGTGGGAGAGCCCCAGCATTTT.